Listed here are 27 T cell receptor beta chains from one sample, sequenced in a study of T-cell memory formation after mild COVID-19. TCRdb reanalysed the 5' RACE reads using MiXCR and keeps one entry per CDR3 protein. The sample holds 200,000 to 250,000 distinct CDR3 sequences, 9% to 10% seen once. Input material: PBMCs or a T cell subset sorted from them (not recorded which). All receptors come from a man younger than 30 who had mild COVID-19 (a few samples of this study predate the infection). Cell type and time point are not known.

The chain uses TRBV7-2 and TRBJ1-5; TRBD1 aligns across 7 bases. This CDR3 has 15 residues. The J segment lost 6 bases and the V segment lost 2 bases, leaving 7 bases of the junction unmatched. Germline CDR1 is SGHTA and CDR2 is FQGNSA. The CDR3 here is CASSLQGGISQPQHF. CDR3 in DNA: TGTGCCAGCAGCTTACAGGGGGGGATCAGTCAGCCCCAGCATTTT.

This clonotype was observed at least ten times. V usage is TRBV5-6 and J usage is TRBJ1-1; 8 bases match TRBD1. CDR3 size: 16 residues. J was trimmed by 4 bases and V by 1 base; bases with no gene match: 9. The germline CDR1 and CDR2 sequences are SGHDT and YYEEEE. CDR3 coding DNA: TGTGCCAGCAGCTTGTCTTCAGGGGGCGGTGGCACTGAAGCTTTCTTT. This codes for CASSLSSGGGGTEAFF.

The chain carries TRBV12-3 or TRBV12-4 and TRBJ2-3; TRBD1 agrees at 8 bases. With 10 bases clipped from V and 8 bases from J, the junction kept 17 bases outside the gene matches. The CDR3 is 15 amino acids. The DNA of the CDR3 is TGTGCCATCCAAACAGGACAGGGTGGGAGAGGTACGCAGTATTTT. Amino acids: CAIQTGQGGRGTQYF.

This clonotype has a count of ten or more. The rearrangement links TRBV5-1 to TRBJ2-5; 8 bases align to TRBD2. The CDR3 totals 13 residues. Trimming removed 4 bases from V and 5 bases from J; junction bases left unmatched: 4. Germline CDR1 and CDR2: SGHRS and YFSETQ. The CDR3 DNA follows: TGCGCCAGCAGCGTGAGCGGGGGTGAGACCCAGTACTTC. Translation gives CASSVSGGETQYF.

V is TRBV11-3 and J is TRBJ2-1; D is possibly TRBD1 or TRBD2 (6 bases each). CDR1 SGHNT and CDR2 YENEEA come from the germline V gene. V lost 1 base and J 10 bases, leaving 20 bases between the germline ends. The CDR3 loop spans 16 amino acids. The CDR3 DNA sequence: TGTGCCAGCAGCTTAGGCGAGGGGGGTACGGGGAACGAGCAGTTCTTC. Protein product: CASSLGEGGTGNEQFF. Full variable domain (remainder filled in from reference TRBV11-3 and TRBJ2-1): EAGVVQSPRYKIIEKKQPVAFWCNPISGHNTLYWYLQNLGQGPELLIRYENEEAVDDSQLPKDRFSAERLKGVDSTLKIQPAELGDSAVYLCASSLGEGGTGNEQFFGPGTRLTVL.

J is TRBJ2-1 and V is TRBV2; TRBD1 is a possible D gene (6 bases). In germline, CDR1 is SNHLY, CDR2 FYNNEI. The CDR3 extends over 13 amino acids. Trimming took off 6 bases at V and 7 bases at J, with 13 bases between the two ends. The CDR3: CASSRGLGNEQFF. Written as DNA, the CDR3 is TGTGCCAGCAGCAGGGGATTGGGGAATGAGCAGTTCTTC.

The chain has TRBV7-2 and TRBJ1-2, with D possibly matching TRBD1 (6 bases). The CDR3 contains 14 residues. Looked up from germline, CDR1 is SGHTA and CDR2 is FQGNSA. Trimming removed 0 bases at V and 8 bases at J, with 13 bases between. CDR3: CASSLASRGGGYTF. CDR3 coding DNA: TGTGCCAGCAGCTTAGCGTCCAGGGGCGGCGGCTACACCTTC. Using reference TRBV7-2 and TRBJ1-2 for the parts outside the CDR3, the full variable domain is GAGVSQSPSNKVTEKGKDVELRCDPISGHTALYWYRQSLGQGLEFLIYFQGNSAPDKSGLPSDRFSAERTGGSVSTLTIQRTQQEDSAVYLCASSLASRGGGYTFGSGTRLTVV.

This clonotype was recorded a few times. The V call is TRBV10-2, the J call TRBJ2-7; TRBD1 is a possible D gene (6 bases). Germline values: CDR1 WSHSY, CDR2 SAAADI. The CDR3 has 11 amino acids. The germline V and J ends were trimmed by 8 bases and 3 bases, with 8 bases remaining between them. The CDR3 DNA sequence: TGCGCCAGCCAGGACAGCTACGAGCAGTACTTC. This codes for CASQDSYEQYF.

This clonotype has more than one count but fewer than ten. The V call is TRBV7-9, the J call TRBJ1-1, with 9 nucleotides matching TRBD1. The CDR3 is made up of 16 amino acids. Germline V gene data show CDR1 as SEHNR and CDR2 as FQNEAQ (reference sequence). V shed 11 bases and J 1 base; nucleotides not matched to a gene: 14. The CDR3 DNA reads TGTGCCTCACGACCGAGGAGGGGACAGGGGAACACTGAAGCTTTCTTT. It is translated as CASRPRRGQGNTEAFF.

This clonotype turned up a few times. The rearrangement joins TRBV5-5 to TRBJ2-3, with no clear D. Per germline, CDR1 SGHKS and CDR2 YYEKEE (reference sequence). The CDR3 totals 16 residues. The V end was cut by 3 bases, the J end by 3 bases, with 17 bases between. CDR3 in DNA: TGTGCCAGCAGCTCGGGTCCCCCGCCGGGTACAGATACGCAGTATTTT. Translated, it gives CASSSGPPPGTDTQYF.

This clonotype occurred a few times. The chain joins TRBV10-3 to TRBJ2-2; tentatively, D is TRBD1 (6 bases). CDR3 length: 16 amino acids. CDR1 and CDR2 (germline): ENHRY, SYGVKD. Trimming took 4 bases from V and 0 from J, leaving 12 bases between them. This CDR3 reads CAISASQGSNTGELFF. For the CDR3, the DNA is TGTGCCATCAGTGCGTCACAGGGATCGAACACCGGGGAGCTGTTTTTT.

The chain combines TRBV29-1 with TRBJ2-3; D gene uncertain. The CDR3 extends over 14 amino acids. CDR1 SQVTM and CDR2 ANQGSEA come from the germline V gene. Trimming shortened V by 5 bases and J by 2 bases, and 14 bases separated the two germline ends. The CDR3 loop reads CSVMGFQNTDTQYF. The CDR3 DNA is TGCAGCGTTATGGGGTTTCAAAACACAGATACGCAGTATTTT.

This clonotype was detected many times. The chain employs TRBV3-1 and TRBJ2-7, with D hard to call. V shed 1 base and J shed 2 bases, with 12 bases lying between them. Germline CDR1 is LGHDT and CDR2 is YNNKEL (reference sequence). The CDR3 spans 15 residues. The CDR3 sequence: CASSQGPTETYEQYF. DNA of the CDR3: TGTGCCAGCAGCCAAGGACCGACGGAGACCTACGAGCAGTACTTC.

The sample holds many counts of this clonotype. The chain carries TRBV5-1 and TRBJ2-5, with TRBD1 identical over 8 bases. Germline CDR1 is SGHRS and CDR2 is YFSETQ. V lost 5 bases, J lost 4 bases, and 4 bases stayed unmatched. This CDR3 comprises 13 residues. CDR3 amino acids: CASRPDRGETQYF. CDR3 DNA: TGCGCCAGCAGACCCGACAGGGGAGAGACCCAGTACTTC.

The genes are TRBV2 and TRBJ2-3; possible D gene TRBD2, 6 bases. The CDR3 sequence is 17 residues long. V lost 7 bases and J lost 4, with 24 bases in between. Germline CDR1 reads SNHLY; CDR2 reads FYNNEI. This CDR3 is CASTEGYGSGEPDTQYF. CDR3 DNA sequence: TGTGCCAGCACCGAAGGGTATGGCTCGGGGGAGCCAGATACGCAGTATTTT.

This clonotype was detected only a few times. The V gene is TRBV5-1, the J gene TRBJ2-3; D is uncertain. V lost 0 bases, J lost 6 bases, and 17 bases lay in between. Germline CDR1 reads SGHRS; CDR2 reads YFSETQ. The CDR3 is 16 residues long. The CDR3 DNA follows: TGCGCCAGCAGCTTGGAGGGCCATACCCCTGGGGATACGCAGTATTTT. Amino acid sequence: CASSLEGHTPGDTQYF.

In this sample, this clonotype turned up many times. The chain recombines TRBV5-1 with TRBJ2-4, with a tentative D call TRBD1 (6 bases). Germline assignment: CDR1 SGHRS and CDR2 YFSETQ. Trimming left V 1 base short and J 7 bases short, with 15 bases between. This CDR3 is built from 15 residues. The CDR3 spells CASSLPTGIWNIQYF. The CDR3 DNA is TGCGCCAGCAGCTTGCCCACAGGGATATGGAACATTCAGTACTTC.

This clonotype was seen once. The chain combines TRBV20-1 with TRBJ2-1, with a possible D match to TRBD2 (5 bases). The CDR3 consists of 14 residues. Per germline, CDR1 DFQATT and CDR2 SNEGSKA (reference sequence). The V end lost 3 bases, the J end lost 2 bases, and 11 bases lay between the germline ends. CDR3 residues: CSASAGYPYNEQFF. The CDR3 bases are TGCAGTGCTAGCGCGGGTTATCCCTACAATGAGCAGTTCTTC.

This clonotype was picked up a small number of times. The genes are TRBV19 and TRBJ1-1; D remains unclear. The germline V and J ends were trimmed by 3 bases and 0 bases, with 11 bases remaining between them. Per germline, CDR1 LNHDA and CDR2 SQIVND (reference sequence). This CDR3 has 15 residues. The CDR3 bases are TGTGCCAGTAGTATCTCACTCCTTCTGAACACTGAAGCTTTCTTT. This codes for CASSISLLLNTEAFF.

This clonotype has a count of ten or more. The rearrangement uses TRBV7-2 and TRBJ1-1; TRBD1 matches at 8 bases. This CDR3 contains 15 residues. Per the germline V gene, CDR1 is SGHTA and CDR2 is FQGNSA. The ends lost 2 bases at V and 1 base at J; junction bases unmatched: 3. CDR3 coding DNA: TGTGCCAGCAGCTTAAGACAGGGGTCGAACACTGAAGCTTTCTTT. Translation gives CASSLRQGSNTEAFF.

This clonotype was seen more than once but under ten times. CDR3 protein: CASSEWDNEQFF. In DNA form, the CDR3 reads TGTGCCAGCAGTGAATGGGACAATGAGCAGTTCTTC. J is TRBJ2-1 and V is TRBV2; D call uncertain. V was pared by 2 bases and J by 5 bases, with 4 bases between. The length of the CDR3 is 12 residues. From germline, CDR1 is SNHLY and CDR2 FYNNEI.

This clonotype was detected only a few times. V and J are TRBV20-1 and TRBJ2-3, with 10 bases lining up with TRBD1. Germline CDR1 reads DFQATT; CDR2 reads SNEGSKA (reference sequence). After removal of 5 bases from V and 2 bases from J, the junction contained 7 bases not matched to a gene. The CDR3 consists of 15 residues. The CDR3 region is CSALGGQGNTDTQYF. DNA for the CDR3: TGCAGTGCTCTGGGGGGACAGGGGAACACAGATACGCAGTATTTT.

The chain carries TRBV20-1 and TRBJ1-1, with unresolved D. V lost 3 bases and J 0 bases, leaving 8 bases between the germline ends. This CDR3 is 13 amino acids long. Germline lookup yields CDR1 DFQATT and CDR2 SNEGSKA (reference sequence). The CDR3 sequence: CSASRTLNTEAFF. The CDR3 region has the DNA TGCAGTGCTAGCAGGACTCTGAACACTGAAGCTTTCTTT.

This clonotype turned up a few times. The chain links TRBV18 to TRBJ2-1, with 9 bases that match TRBD1. In germline, CDR1 is KGHSH, CDR2 LQKENI. This CDR3 is built from 14 residues. Trimming at V came to 7 bases and at J to 6 bases, leaving 7 bases not matched to a gene. In nucleotides, the CDR3 is TGTGCCAGCTATACAGGGGGCCCACCCAATGAGCAGTTCTTC. Translated, it gives CASYTGGPPNEQFF.

At least ten counts were recorded for this clonotype. The chain couples TRBV7-2 to TRBJ2-5, with D possibly being TRBD2 (5 bases). The CDR3 length is 13 residues. Germline V gives CDR1 SGHTA, CDR2 FQGNSA. V lost 5 bases and J lost 2, with 9 bases in between. CDR3 nucleotides: TGTGCCAGCAGCCGCGGGCAGCAAGAGACCCAGTACTTC. Amino acids: CASSRGQQETQYF.

There are many counts of this clonotype. V and J are TRBV20-1 and TRBJ2-7; D might be TRBD1 (6 bases). CDR1 DFQATT and CDR2 SNEGSKA come from the germline V gene (reference sequence). The V gene lost 6 bases and the J gene lost 3 bases, with 15 bases spanning the gap. The CDR3 totals 13 residues. The CDR3 loop is CSANKATGYEQYV. The DNA for the CDR3 is TGCAGTGCCAATAAAGCGACAGGCTACGAGCAGTACGTC.

In its sample, this clonotype was seen a few times. The CDR3 spells CSAALRGGTQPQHF. The CDR3 DNA reads as TGCAGTGCTGCTTTAAGGGGGGGGACTCAGCCCCAGCATTTT. The chain links TRBV20-1 to TRBJ1-5; possibly TRBD1 for D (6 bases). The ends were cut back, 5 bases at V and 6 bases at J, with 17 bases in the middle. This CDR3 has 14 amino acids. Germline V gene data show CDR1 as DFQATT and CDR2 as SNEGSKA (reference sequence).